This is a list of T cell receptor beta chains from one sample in a study of cytomegalovirus exposure and HLA in healthy donors. Assay used: immunoSEQ multiplex PCR; TCRdb lists only in-frame clones, some missing. The listing contains under 200,000 clones. Sequencing was done on a sample of PBMCs. Every receptor here comes from a young man in good health and CMV-seronegative. Both conserved end residues are part of each CDR3. The D gene is left open where the match is weak.

V	J	D	DNA	CDR3
TRBV11-1	TRBJ2-7	TRBD2	TGTGCCAGCAGCCTCCTAGCGGGAGTCTCAGGCGAGCAGTACTTC	CASSLLAGVSGEQYF
TRBV14	TRBJ2-3	TRBD2	TGTGCCAGCAGCCGTAGCGGGAGCTTAAATACGCAGTATTTT	CASSRSGSLNTQYF
TRBV5-1	TRBJ2-1	TRBD2	TGCGCCAGCAGCTTGGCTAGCGGGAGGGCTAGTGAGCAGTTCTTC	CASSLASGRASEQFF
TRBV5-1	TRBJ2-2	TRBD2	TGCGCCAGCAGCGTGGGACTAGCGGGAGGGCCCGGGGAGCTGTTTTTT	CASSVGLAGGPGELFF
TRBV6-5	TRBJ2-7	.	TGTGCCAGAGTACAGAGTCGGGAGCAGTACTTC	CARVQSREQYF
TRBV18	TRBJ2-3	TRBD2	TGTGCCAGCTCACCACGTCTAGCGGGAGATGCAGATACGCAGTATTTT	CASSPRLAGDADTQYF
TRBV27	TRBJ2-1	TRBD2	TGTGCCAGCAGTTCGACCCGACTAGCCAATGAGCAGTTCTTC	CASSSTRLANEQFF
TRBV5-1	TRBJ2-2	TRBD2	TGCGCCAGCAGCTTCGGGACTAGCGGGGTGAACACCGGGGAGCTGTTTTTT	CASSFGTSGVNTGELFF
TRBV2	TRBJ2-1	.	TGTGCCAGCAGTGACTATGAGCAGTTCTTC	CASSDYEQFF
TRBV5-8	TRBJ2-5	TRBD1	TGTGCCAGCAGCTTGGGAGACAGGGACCAAGAGACCCAGTACTTC	CASSLGDRDQETQYF
TRBV28	TRBJ2-7	TRBD2	TGTGCCAGCAGCTCAATGGTAATAGCGGGAGCCTACGAGCAGTACTTC	CASSSMVIAGAYEQYF
TRBV27	TRBJ2-5	TRBD1	TGTGCCAGCCTGTCTTACTACGGGACAGGGTCAGAGACCCAGTACTTC	CASLSYYGTGSETQYF
TRBV5-5	TRBJ2-7	TRBD1	TGTGCCAGCAGCTTACTTGGACAGGTCGCCTACGAGCAGTACTTC	CASSLLGQVAYEQYF
TRBV19	TRBJ2-2	TRBD2	TGTGCCAGTAGTCCCGGGACTAGCTGGCCCGGGGAGCTGTTTTTT	CASSPGTSWPGELFF
TRBV11-2	TRBJ1-1	.	TGTGCCAGCAGCTTAGAGGCCGGCGGTGAAGCTTTCTTT	CASSLEAGGEAFF
TRBV2	TRBJ1-1	.	TGTGCCAGCGTCGGCGGTTTAAACACTGAAGCTTTCTTT	CASVGGLNTEAFF
TRBV29-1	TRBJ2-1	.	TGCAGCGTTGACCCTCGTCTAGCGAGTGAGCAGTTCTTC	CSVDPRLASEQFF
TRBV30	TRBJ1-2	.	TGTGCCTGGGCCGGGAGCTATGGCTACACCTTC	CAWAGSYGYTF